The rows below give T cell receptor beta chains drawn from one sample of a study of cytomegalovirus exposure and HLA in healthy donors. The method was immunoSEQ multiplex PCR; TCRdb's version includes in-frame clones alone and lacks a portion of them. The sample lists roughly 150,000 clones, 60% to 80% occurring once. The sample comprised PBMCs. Receptors were obtained from a man aged 25 to 40 in good health and CMV-seronegative. CDR3s include the opening cysteine and the closing phenylalanine or tryptophan. Fields, in order: D gene, clone size, V gene, CDR3 length, J gene, CDR3 DNA, CDR3 protein. A D gene is named only where the DNA matches it firmly. A clone size is listed for some rows: how often the clone was seen (once, few, many), or a class if it is expanded.

>TRBD1|.|TRBV28|13|TRBJ1-2
TGTGCCAGCAGTTTGACAGGGGTCTATGGCTACACCTTC
CASSLTGVYGYTF
>.|few|TRBV30|16|TRBJ2-7
TGTGCCTGGAGTGTACTAGAGGGCCCGGAATATTACGAGCAGTACTTC
CAWSVLEGPEYYEQYF
>.|.|TRBV5-1|12|TRBJ2-2
TGCGCCAGCAGCTATGGACAGGGGGAGCTGTTTTTT
CASSYGQGELFF
>.|.|TRBV6-5|14|TRBJ2-4
TGTGCCAGCAGTCGCAGTTTAGCCAAAAACATTCAGTACTTC
CASSRSLAKNIQYF
>.|.|TRBV30|15|TRBJ2-6
TGTGCCTGGATAGCGGAGGGATCTGGGGCCAACGTCCTGACTTTC
CAWIAEGSGANVLTF
>.|.|TRBV20-1|11|TRBJ1-1
TGCAGTGCTAAAATGAGCACTGAAGCTTTCTTT
CSAKMSTEAFF
>.|once|TRBV5-4|13|TRBJ1-2
TGTGCCAGCAGCTTTGGGGGCTCCGATGGCTACACCTTC
CASSFGGSDGYTF
>.|.|TRBV30|15|TRBJ1-4
TGTGCCTGGAGTGTAGAAACAGGGTGGGCTGAAAAACTGTTTTTT
CAWSVETGWAEKLFF
>TRBD2|.|TRBV20-1|11|TRBJ2-7
TGCAGTGCTGGGAGGGTGAACGAGCAGTACTTC
CSAGRVNEQYF
>.|once|TRBV11-2|13|TRBJ2-5
TGTGCCAGCAGCTTCAGCGACCAGGAGACCCAGTACTTC
CASSFSDQETQYF
>TRBD1|.|TRBV27|16|TRBJ2-3
TGTGCCAGCAGTTGGACAGGGGAAGGAGGCACAGATACGCAGTATTTT
CASSWTGEGGTDTQYF
>.|once|TRBV10-3|13|TRBJ2-1
TGTGCCATCACTGTGGCAGGGCAGGGCGAGCAGTTCTTC
CAITVAGQGEQFF
>.|.|TRBV30|11|TRBJ2-5
TGTGCCTGGGACCAGGCAGAGACCCAGTACTTC
CAWDQAETQYF
>TRBD2|.|TRBV7-2|14|TRBJ2-7
TGTGCCAGCAGCTCGGGAGGCTCCCTGAGGGAGCAGTACTTC
CASSSGGSLREQYF
>TRBD1|.|TRBV27|17|TRBJ1-1
TGTGCCAGCAGTTTATCCAGGACAGGGGATTTAGGGGCTGAAGCTTTCTTT
CASSLSRTGDLGAEAFF
>.|.|TRBV9|11|TRBJ2-1
TGTGCCAGCACTCGGAGCAATGAGCAGTTCTTC
CASTRSNEQFF
>TRBD2|.|TRBV5-4|18|TRBJ2-3
TGTGCCAGCAGCCGCACTAGCGGGAGCCTAGGTCGCACAGATACGCAGTATTTT
CASSRTSGSLGRTDTQYF
>.|few|TRBV5-6|16|TRBJ1-2
TGTGCCAGCAGCCGGCTAGGAGACCCTCCTAACTATGGCTACACCTTC
CASSRLGDPPNYGYTF
>TRBD2|.|TRBV7-2|14|TRBJ2-2
TGTGCCAGCAGCGGGACTAGCGGCGGTATGGAGCTGTTTTTT
CASSGTSGGMELFF
>TRBD2|.|TRBV6-5|15|TRBJ2-3
TGTGCCAGCAGTTACTCGCGGGGGGGGGCAGATACGCAGTATTTT
CASSYSRGGADTQYF
>.|.|TRBV30|14|TRBJ1-1
TGTGCCTGGAGTGTGGCAGCAGGGAACACTGAAGCTTTCTTT
CAWSVAAGNTEAFF
>.|few|TRBV21-1|15|TRBJ1-5
TGTGCCAGCAGCAAAGGGGGGCCGAGCAATCAGCCCCAGCATTTT
CASSKGGPSNQPQHF
>.|.|TRBV4-2|15|TRBJ1-3
TGTGCCAGCAGCCAAGATCCAGGGACTGGAAACACCATATATTTT
CASSQDPGTGNTIYF
>TRBD2|.|TRBV28|18|TRBJ2-5
TGTGCCAGCAGTTTATGGGCCGGGACTAGCGGGATGGGGGAGACCCAGTACTTC
CASSLWAGTSGMGETQYF
>.|.|TRBV28|14|TRBJ1-2
TGTGCCAGCACCCCTAGCGGAGCAGGGCGCGGCTACCCCTTC
CASTPSGAGRGYPF
>.|few|TRBV4-1|15|TRBJ1-1
TGCGCCAGCAGCCAAGACCGTGGAGCCTCGGGTGAAGCTTTCTTT
CASSQDRGASGEAFF
>TRBD1|.|TRBV28|13|TRBJ1-2
TGTGCCAGCAGGCAGGGGGCTAACTATGGCTACACCTTC
CASRQGANYGYTF
>.|.|TRBV6-6|16|TRBJ2-2
TGTGCCAGCAGTTACTCGCACAGGGCGGTCACCGGGGAGCTGTTTTTT
CASSYSHRAVTGELFF
>.|.|TRBV11-2|15|TRBJ1-2
TGTGCCAGTCGAGGTGGCGGAGAAGGGGACTATGGCTACACCTTC
CASRGGGEGDYGYTF
>TRBD1|.|TRBV27|13|TRBJ1-2
TGTGCCAGCAGCCCCGGGACAGGGGAGCGCTACACCTTC
CASSPGTGERYTF
>.|.|TRBV4-2|18|TRBJ1-3
TGTGCCAGCAGCCAAGATAGGTCGGGGTCCTACTCTGGAAACACCATATATTTT
CASSQDRSGSYSGNTIYF
>TRBD1|.|TRBV5-1|17|TRBJ1-2
TGCGCCAGCAGCTTGGGGGACAGGGCCTTTCAGAGAGATGGCTACACCTTC
CASSLGDRAFQRDGYTF
>.|.|TRBV18|15|TRBJ1-1
TGTGCCAGCTCAAATTTGACAGACCCGAACACTGAAGCTTTCTTT
CASSNLTDPNTEAFF
>.|.|TRBV28|14|TRBJ1-2
TGTGCCAGCAGAAACGACAGGCGTCTCCATGGCTACACCTTC
CASRNDRRLHGYTF
>TRBD1|.|TRBV27|17|TRBJ2-3
TGTGCCAGCAGTCCATATATAGGGACAGGGGGCACAGATACGCAGTATTTT
CASSPYIGTGGTDTQYF
>TRBD1|few|TRBV5-6|12|TRBJ1-2
TGTGCCAGCAGCCTGACAGGGAATGGCTACACCTTC
CASSLTGNGYTF
>.|once|TRBV6-5|14|TRBJ1-1
TGTGCCAGCAGTGAAAGGGGCAGTACGACTGAAGCTTTCTTT
CASSERGSTTEAFF
>.|.|TRBV14|12|TRBJ2-4
TGTGCCAGCAGCCAAGGGGGGCCTTTTCAGTACTTC
CASSQGGPFQYF
>TRBD1|.|TRBV28|16|TRBJ1-2
TGTGCCAGCAGCCAAATACCCCTACAGGGGGAGGTTGGCTACACCTTC
CASSQIPLQGEVGYTF
>TRBD1|.|TRBV30|13|TRBJ1-3
TGTGCCTGGAGGACAGGGGTTGGAAACACCATATATTTT
CAWRTGVGNTIYF
>.|.|TRBV28|11|TRBJ1-2
TGTGCCAGCACAGGGGCGTATGGCTACACCTTC
CASTGAYGYTF
>TRBD2|.|TRBV27|19|TRBJ2-3
TGTGCCAGCAGTTTATTCGGGACTAGCGGGAGGGCGGGCACAGATACGCAGTATTTT
CASSLFGTSGRAGTDTQYF
>TRBD2|.|TRBV30|15|TRBJ2-5
TGTGCCTGGAGGGCTAGCGGGTACCTCGGGGAGACCCAGTACTTC
CAWRASGYLGETQYF
>.|.|TRBV29-1|11|TRBJ1-3
TGCAGCGCCCCGAGTGGAAACACCATATATTTT
CSAPSGNTIYF
>TRBD2|.|TRBV6-5|14|TRBJ2-2
TGTGCCAGCGGTAGCGGGACCCACACCGGGGAGCTGTTTTTT
CASGSGTHTGELFF
>TRBD2|.|TRBV5-1|14|TRBJ2-5
TGCGCCAGCAGCTTGAGGTCGGGGGGAGAGACCCAGTACTTC
CASSLRSGGETQYF
>.|.|TRBV10-3|14|TRBJ2-1
TGTGCCATCCTTCCCCAAGGGGCTAACAATGAGCAGTTCTTC
CAILPQGANNEQFF
>TRBD1|.|TRBV5-1|18|TRBJ2-7
TGCGCCAGCAGCTTGGTGTTTGGCCCGGGACAGGGTGCCTACGAGCAGTACTTC
CASSLVFGPGQGAYEQYF
>TRBD2|.|TRBV6-5|15|TRBJ2-2
TGTGCCAGCAGTTATGCCGCTAGCGGGGGAGGGGAGCTGTTTTTT
CASSYAASGGGELFF
>.|.|TRBV11-1|17|TRBJ2-7
TGTGCCAGCAGCCCCCGGGACCCTTGGGGGGTTTCCTACGAGCAGTACTTC
CASSPRDPWGVSYEQYF
>.|.|TRBV30|14|TRBJ2-6
TGTGCCTGGTCCCCCAAAGCCGGGGCCAACGTCCTGACTTTC
CAWSPKAGANVLTF